This is a list of T cell receptor beta chains from one sample in a study of shared clonotypes between healthy human individuals. The protocol was immunoSEQ multiplex PCR, while the TCRdb copy is restricted to in-frame clones and leaves out a portion. The sample consists of fewer than 1.8 million clones, roughly 98.5% of them appearing once. Sequencing used naive CD4+ T cells sorted from blood. The receptors stem from a man aged 25 to 40 in good health. CDR3s include the opening cysteine and the closing phenylalanine or tryptophan. A D gene is named only where the DNA matches it firmly. Some rows have no size entry. The others give once, few or many, or a class for an expanded clone.

v_call	clone_size	d_call	j_call	cdr3_nt	cdr3_aa
TRBV18	-	-	TRBJ2-5	TGTGCCAGCGCCGATAGTAGGGCCAAGACCCAGTACTTC	CASADSRAKTQYF
TRBV5-1	-	-	TRBJ2-1	TGCGCCAGCAGCCTTGGACTCCTGAGCTCCTACAATGAGCAGTTCTTC	CASSLGLLSSYNEQFF
TRBV5-1	-	TRBD2	TRBJ2-5	TGCGCCAGCAGCCAGGGTGCTCTAGCGGGAGAGGAGACCCAGTACTTC	CASSQGALAGEETQYF
TRBV9	-	-	TRBJ2-3	TGTGCCAGCAGCGCAGGTGGTCTAGCTAAAGGTACGCAGTATTTT	CASSAGGLAKGTQYF
TRBV2	-	TRBD1	TRBJ1-1	TGTGCCAGCAGTGACCCAACAGGGGCAGCCTCTGAAGCTTTCTTT	CASSDPTGAASEAFF
TRBV18	-	TRBD1	TRBJ1-1	TGTGCCAGCTCACCACGACAGGGAGATGGAGCTTTCTTT	CASSPRQGDGAFF
TRBV19	-	-	TRBJ2-1	TGTGCCAGTAGTATAGCGGCCGATGGGCCACGGAATGAGCAGTTCTTC	CASSIAADGPRNEQFF
TRBV27	once	TRBD1	TRBJ2-5	TGTGCCAGCACCCGTTCCAGTCTTCTGACAGGGGCCCAGTACTTC	CASTRSSLLTGAQYF
TRBV28	-	TRBD1	TRBJ2-1	TGTGCCAGCAGGGGACAGGGAGGGAGAAACTACAATGAGCAGTTCTTC	CASRGQGGRNYNEQFF
TRBV12-2	-	-	TRBJ2-7	TGTGCAAGTCGCTCTGTCTTCTACGAGCAGTACTTC	CASRSVFYEQYF
TRBV27	once	-	TRBJ2-7	TGTGCCAGCGGATCGACGGGCAGCAGCTCCTACGAGCAGTACTTC	CASGSTGSSSYEQYF
TRBV7-7	-	-	TRBJ1-4	TGTGCCAGCAGCTTGAGCAGAAATGAAAAACTGTTTTTT	CASSLSRNEKLFF
TRBV19	once	-	TRBJ2-7	TGTGCCAGTAGTATAGGACTTCGCTACGAGCAGTACTTC	CASSIGLRYEQYF
TRBV19	-	-	TRBJ2-1	TGTGCCAGTAGTGGGGCCCGGAACAATGAGCAGTTCTTC	CASSGARNNEQFF
TRBV28	-	-	TRBJ2-2	TGTGCCAGCAGTTTATTCCTTGGCGGAAACGGGGAGCTGTTTTTT	CASSLFLGGNGELFF
TRBV7-2	-	-	TRBJ2-1	TGTGCCAGCAGCACTGAGGATTCGGGCCACAATGAGCAGTTCTTC	CASSTEDSGHNEQFF
TRBV15	-	TRBD1	TRBJ1-6	TGTGCCACCAGCAGAGACAGGGGGGTTTTGACCTATAATTCACCCCTCCACTTT	CATSRDRGVLTYNSPLHF
TRBV10-2	-	-	TRBJ2-7	TGCGCCAGCAAACTATCGATCTACGAGCAGTACTTC	CASKLSIYEQYF
TRBV6-5	-	TRBD1	TRBJ1-1	TGTGCCAGCAGACTCCGACAGGGACGGGGCACTGAAGCTTTCTTT	CASRLRQGRGTEAFF
TRBV14	-	-	TRBJ1-2	TGTGCCAGCAGCCAAGAAAACAGGGCCGTCTATGGCTACACCTTC	CASSQENRAVYGYTF
TRBV6-5	-	TRBD2	TRBJ2-1	TGTGCCAGCACCAACGGACTAGCGGGAGAGCAGTTCTTC	CASTNGLAGEQFF
TRBV4-1	-	-	TRBJ2-3	TGCGCCAGCAGCCAAGGGGGGAGTGGGACAGATACGCAGTATTTT	CASSQGGSGTDTQYF
TRBV28	-	TRBD1	TRBJ2-7	TGTGCCAGCAGTTCGGGACAGCGAGAGTGGAAGTACTTC	CASSSGQREWKYF
TRBV18	-	-	TRBJ2-7	TGTGCCAGCTCAAGGGACAGACTTAGCCATGGACTAGCCTACGAGCAGTACTTC	CASSRDRLSHGLAYEQYF
TRBV5-5	-	-	TRBJ2-5	TGTGCCAGCAGCTTGGGTGGGGGCGACGAGGAGACCCAGTACTTC	CASSLGGGDEETQYF
TRBV19	-	-	TRBJ1-4	TGTGCCAGTAGTACCAACCGGGCCCTTCTAGCAACTAATGAAAAACTGTTTTTT	CASSTNRALLATNEKLFF
TRBV6-1	-	-	TRBJ1-1	TGTGCCAGCAGTGAAATTCCGGGGGGTCGGACTGAAGCTTTCTTT	CASSEIPGGRTEAFF
TRBV5-1	-	-	TRBJ1-5	TGCGCCAGCAGCCTCGACAGCAATAGCAATCAGCCCCAGCATTTT	CASSLDSNSNQPQHF
TRBV5-1	-	TRBD2	TRBJ2-1	TGCGCCAGCAGCTTGGTTCGTGGGAGGGACTCCTACAATGAGCAGTTCTTC	CASSLVRGRDSYNEQFF
TRBV9	-	-	TRBJ1-1	TGTGCCAGCAGCGTTGGGACATCCACTGAAGCTTTCTTT	CASSVGTSTEAFF
TRBV25-1	-	TRBD2	TRBJ2-1	TGTGCCAGCAGTGATCATCTCGGGAGGACCAATGAGCAGTTCTTC	CASSDHLGRTNEQFF
TRBV5-1	-	-	TRBJ2-3	TGCGCCAGCAGCTTGGAATCGGGCACAGATACGCAGTATTTT	CASSLESGTDTQYF
TRBV5-6	once	-	TRBJ2-7	TGTGCCAGCAGCTCGACCGACAGGAACTACGAGCAGTACTTC	CASSSTDRNYEQYF
TRBV9	-	TRBD1	TRBJ2-1	TGTGCCAGCAGCAAATACGGGACAGGGGGCAATGAGCAGTTCTTC	CASSKYGTGGNEQFF
TRBV5-4	-	TRBD2	TRBJ2-1	TGTGCCAGCAGCTTGGCGGGTACGGGAGGAGACAATGAGCAGTTCTTC	CASSLAGTGGDNEQFF
TRBV7-8	-	TRBD2	TRBJ2-3	TGTGCCAGCAGCCCCACAACCGGTGCGCGTCCCCTAGCGGGACCCACAGATACGCAGTATTTT	CASSPTTGARPLAGPTDTQYF
TRBV12-5	-	TRBD1	TRBJ2-7	TGTGCTAGTGGTTCCGGGACAGGGGGCTGGGAGCAGTACTTC	CASGSGTGGWEQYF
TRBV11-2	-	TRBD1	TRBJ2-3	TGTGCCAGCAGCTACCGACTTGCGACAGGGCTTTTAATTGATACGCAGTATTTT	CASSYRLATGLLIDTQYF
TRBV11-2	-	-	TRBJ1-1	TGTGCCAGCAGCTTAGGGTTTGAGGGAAAGGCTGAAGCTTTCTTT	CASSLGFEGKAEAFF
TRBV11-3	-	-	TRBJ2-1	TGTGCCAGCAGCCAAATCGCGACGGGGATTTCGAATGAGCAGTTCTTC	CASSQIATGISNEQFF
TRBV13	-	TRBD1	TRBJ1-5	TGTGCCAGCAGCTTAGGCCCACAGGGGTACAATCAGCCCCAGCATTTT	CASSLGPQGYNQPQHF
TRBV5-1	-	TRBD1	TRBJ1-1	TGCGCCAGCCTCCGGAGGGAGGGGGCTGACACTGAAGCTTTCTTT	CASLRREGADTEAFF
TRBV5-4	-	TRBD1	TRBJ1-2	TGTGCCAGCAGCTTGGGACAGGGGGCGAACTATGGCTACACCTTC	CASSLGQGANYGYTF
TRBV25-1	-	-	TRBJ2-1	TGTGCCAGCCACGCCCCAGGGGAGAATGAGCAGTTCTTC	CASHAPGENEQFF
TRBV5-1	-	-	TRBJ2-7	TGCGCCAGCAGCTTGTCGGGAGCCGCCGCGGAGGCTTACGAGCAGTACTTC	CASSLSGAAAEAYEQYF